This passage covers 14 T cell receptor beta chains from one sample sequenced in a study of shared clonotypes between healthy human individuals. Naive CD8 cells comprised CD45RO-negative, CCR7-positively selected cells, excluding terminally differentiated effector memory CD45RA+ cells. Clones were sequenced by immunoSEQ multiplex PCR, and TCRdb holds only the in-frame ones, with some missing. The sample has roughly 2.1 million clones, about 93% seen once; the top ten hold about 1.5%. Sequenced input: naive CD8+ T cells from PBMCs. Every receptor here comes from a man between 18 and 29 years old in good health. Some clones in this sample may be carry-over from other donors' samples.

CDR3 protein: CASSTVPGQGMNTEAFF. DNA for the CDR3: TGTGCCAGTAGTACAGTCCCGGGACAGGGGATGAACACTGAAGCTTTCTTT. The chain employs TRBV19 and TRBJ1-1; 10 bases map to TRBD1. The V and J ends lost 4 bases and 0 bases, in that order; junction bases with no gene match: 8. The CDR3 sequence is 17 residues long. Germline V gives CDR1 LNHDA, CDR2 SQIVND (reference sequence).

This chain connects TRBV18 to TRBJ2-5; tentative D call: TRBD1 (5 bases). The germline V and J ends were trimmed by 0 bases and 1 base, with 12 bases remaining between them. Germline CDR1 reads KGHSH; CDR2 reads LQKENI. The CDR3 is 16 amino acids. The CDR3 coding sequence is TGTGCCAGCTCACCACCGAAGGGTAGGGGCCAAGAGACCCAGTACTTC. This gives the protein CASSPPKGRGQETQYF.

This clone was found once. This chain joins TRBV14 and TRBJ1-5; 7 nucleotides line up with TRBD1. The CDR3 is 16 amino acids. CDR1 and CDR2 from the germline V gene are SGHDN and FVKESK. The V segment lost 4 bases and the J segment 0 bases; nucleotides outside the gene matches: 6. This CDR3 is CASSPGGKNSNQPQHF. The DNA of the CDR3 is TGTGCCAGCAGCCCAGGGGGGAAGAATAGCAATCAGCCCCAGCATTTT.

The chain couples TRBV11-1 to TRBJ2-7, with 11 positions matching TRBD1. Germline V gene sequence: CDR1 SGHAT, CDR2 FQDESV (reference sequence). CDR3 length equals 14 residues. V lost 5 bases, J lost 3 bases, and 3 bases stayed unmatched. The CDR3 reads CASSEDRGLYEQYF. The CDR3 DNA reads TGTGCCAGCAGCGAGGACAGGGGGCTCTACGAGCAGTACTTC.

This rearrangement joins TRBV6-1 to TRBJ2-7, with a tentative D call TRBD1 (5 bases). V was shortened by 4 bases and J by 2 bases, with 9 bases between the two germline ends. The germline V gene has CDR1 MNHNS and CDR2 SASEGT. This CDR3 is built from 13 residues. The DNA for the CDR3 is TGTGCCAGCAGTGGACAGTTCCCCTACGAGCAGTACTTC. Protein: CASSGQFPYEQYF.

This rearrangement joins TRBV18 to TRBJ2-2; D is undetermined. Germline values: CDR1 KGHSH, CDR2 LQKENI. V lost 4 bases to trimming and J lost 4 bases, with 10 bases between them. This CDR3 region has 14 residues. The CDR3 sequence: CASSLVAVTGELFF. The CDR3 nucleotides read TGTGCCAGCTCACTCGTCGCCGTCACCGGGGAGCTGTTTTTT.

This chain joins TRBV7-9 and TRBJ2-5, with D unclear. V shed 5 bases and J shed 5 bases, with 15 bases lying between them. Germline lookup yields CDR1 SEHNR and CDR2 FQNEAQ (reference sequence). CDR3 size: 14 residues. In DNA form, the CDR3 reads TGTGCCAGCAGCCCACACGGCATGGGGGAGACCCAGTACTTC. It specifies CASSPHGMGETQYF.

This clone appeared once. The J gene is TRBJ2-7, the V gene TRBV27; TRBD1 aligns across 10 bases. Germline CDR1 and CDR2: MNHEY and SMNVEV (reference sequence). CDR3 length: 15 amino acids. V was pared by 4 bases and J by 5 bases, with 8 bases of the junction left unmatched. CDR3 bases: TGTGCCAGCAGTTATGTCGGGACAGGGGTACACGAGCAGTACTTC. Protein: CASSYVGTGVHEQYF.

The V gene is TRBV6-6, the J gene TRBJ2-7, with 7 bases identical to TRBD1. The CDR3 sequence is 14 residues long. Trimming cost V 6 bases and J 0 bases; bases outside gene matches: 5. The germline V gene encodes CDR1 MNHNY and CDR2 SVGAGI (reference sequence). The CDR3 loop reads CASRTGSPSYEQYF. The CDR3 coding sequence is TGTGCCAGCAGGACAGGGTCCCCCTCCTACGAGCAGTACTTC.

V and J are TRBV10-3 and TRBJ1-2; 7 bases fit TRBD1. This CDR3 spans 17 amino acids. Germline CDR1 ENHRY, CDR2 SYGVKD. Unmatched junction bases numbered 10, after V lost 3 bases and J lost 0 bases. CDR3: CAISDLGTVVPNYGYTF. The CDR3 DNA sequence: TGTGCCATCAGTGATTTAGGGACAGTAGTGCCTAACTATGGCTACACCTTC.

This clone was seen a handful of times. The same CDR3 is also encoded by other DNA sequences in this sample. The chain joins TRBV9 to TRBJ1-3; D remains ambiguous. CDR1 and CDR2 from the germline V gene are SGDLS and YYNGEE. This CDR3 is built from 10 residues. The germline V and J ends were trimmed by 10 bases and 4 bases, with 6 bases remaining between them. The CDR3, as DNA: TGTGCCTCGTCCGGAAACACCATATATTTT. Its translation: CASSGNTIYF.

The V and J genes are TRBV4-2 and TRBJ1-1; D uncertain. The V end lost 4 bases, the J end lost 2 bases, and 17 bases lay between the germline ends. The CDR3 sequence is 16 residues long. Germline V gene data show CDR1 as LGHNA and CDR2 as YNFKEQ. In DNA form, the CDR3 reads TGTGCCAGCAGCCCCACAAAGTGGCGGGGAAACACTGAAGCTTTCTTT. It codes for CASSPTKWRGNTEAFF.

V gene TRBV14 combines with J gene TRBJ2-7, with 8 bases identical to TRBD1. Trimming cost V 8 bases and J 0 bases; bases outside gene matches: 3. Per germline, CDR1 SGHDN and CDR2 FVKESK. There are 13 residues in the CDR3. The CDR3 coding sequence is TGTGCCAGCCGGACAGGGAACTCCTACGAGCAGTACTTC. Translated, it gives CASRTGNSYEQYF.

V usage is TRBV7-9 and J usage is TRBJ2-2, with TRBD1 identical over 8 bases. CDR1 SEHNR and CDR2 FQNEAQ come from the germline V gene (reference sequence). The CDR3 consists of 13 residues. J gave up 7 bases and V 9 bases, and 7 bases lay outside the gene matches. The CDR3 here is CARPTGVVGELFF. The CDR3 region has the DNA TGTGCCAGGCCGACAGGGGTAGTCGGGGAGCTGTTTTTT. Based on the CDR3 plus reference TRBV7-9 and TRBJ2-2, the full variable domain is DTGVSQNPRHKITKRGQNVTFRCDPISEHNRLYWYRQTLGQGPEFLTYFQNEAQLEKSRLLSDRFSAERPKGSFSTLEIQRTEQGDSAMYLCARPTGVVGELFFGEGSRLTVL.